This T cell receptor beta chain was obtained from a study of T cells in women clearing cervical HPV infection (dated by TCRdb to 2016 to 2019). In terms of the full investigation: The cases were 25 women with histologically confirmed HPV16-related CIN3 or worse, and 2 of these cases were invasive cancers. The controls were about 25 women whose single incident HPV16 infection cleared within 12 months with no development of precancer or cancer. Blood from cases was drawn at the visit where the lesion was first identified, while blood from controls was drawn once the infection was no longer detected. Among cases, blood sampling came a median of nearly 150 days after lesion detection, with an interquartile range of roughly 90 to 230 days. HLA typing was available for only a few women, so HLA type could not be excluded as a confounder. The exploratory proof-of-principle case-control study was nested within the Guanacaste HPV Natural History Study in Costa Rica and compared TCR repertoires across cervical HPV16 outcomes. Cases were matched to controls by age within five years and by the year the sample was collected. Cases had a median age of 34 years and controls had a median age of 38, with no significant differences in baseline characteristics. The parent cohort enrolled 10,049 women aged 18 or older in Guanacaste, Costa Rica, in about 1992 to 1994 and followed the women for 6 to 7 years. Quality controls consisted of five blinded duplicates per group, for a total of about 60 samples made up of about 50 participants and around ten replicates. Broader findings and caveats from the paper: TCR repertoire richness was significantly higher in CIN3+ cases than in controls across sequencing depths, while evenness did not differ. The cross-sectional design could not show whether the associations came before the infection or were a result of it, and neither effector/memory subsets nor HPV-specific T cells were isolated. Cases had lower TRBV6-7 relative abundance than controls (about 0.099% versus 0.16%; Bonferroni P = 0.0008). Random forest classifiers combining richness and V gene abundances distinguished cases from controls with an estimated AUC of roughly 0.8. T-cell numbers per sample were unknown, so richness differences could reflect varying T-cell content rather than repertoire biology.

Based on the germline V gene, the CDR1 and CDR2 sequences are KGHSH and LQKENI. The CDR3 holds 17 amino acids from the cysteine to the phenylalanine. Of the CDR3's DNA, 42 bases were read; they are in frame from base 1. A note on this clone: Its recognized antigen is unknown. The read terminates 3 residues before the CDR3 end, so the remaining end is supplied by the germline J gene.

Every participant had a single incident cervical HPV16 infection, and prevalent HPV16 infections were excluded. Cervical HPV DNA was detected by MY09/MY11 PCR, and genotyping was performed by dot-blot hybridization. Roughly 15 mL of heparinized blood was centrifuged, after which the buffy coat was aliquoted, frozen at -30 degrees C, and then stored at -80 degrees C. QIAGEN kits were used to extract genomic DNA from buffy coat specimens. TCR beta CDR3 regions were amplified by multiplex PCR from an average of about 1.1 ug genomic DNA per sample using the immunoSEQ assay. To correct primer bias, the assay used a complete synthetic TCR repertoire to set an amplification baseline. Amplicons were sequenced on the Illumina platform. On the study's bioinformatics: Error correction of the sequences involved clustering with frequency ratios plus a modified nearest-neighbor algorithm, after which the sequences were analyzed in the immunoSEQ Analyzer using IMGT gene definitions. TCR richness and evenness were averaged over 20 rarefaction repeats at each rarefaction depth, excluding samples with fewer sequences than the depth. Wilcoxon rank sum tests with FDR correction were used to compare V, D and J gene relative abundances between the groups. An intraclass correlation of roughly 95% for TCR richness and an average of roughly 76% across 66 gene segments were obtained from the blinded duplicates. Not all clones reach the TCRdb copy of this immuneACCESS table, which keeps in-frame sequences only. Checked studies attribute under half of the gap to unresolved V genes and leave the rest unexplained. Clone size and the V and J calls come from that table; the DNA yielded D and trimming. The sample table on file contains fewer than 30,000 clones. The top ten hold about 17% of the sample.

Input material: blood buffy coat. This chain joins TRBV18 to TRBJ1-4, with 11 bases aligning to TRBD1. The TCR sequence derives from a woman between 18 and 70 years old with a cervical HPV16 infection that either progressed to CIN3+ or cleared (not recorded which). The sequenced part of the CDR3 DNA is TGTGCCAGCTCACCACGGGACAGGGGGTCTGGGGCCAACGTA. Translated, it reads CASSPRDRGSGANV. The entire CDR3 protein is CASSPRDRGSGANVLFF. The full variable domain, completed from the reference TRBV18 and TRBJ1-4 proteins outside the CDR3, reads NAGVMQNPRHLVRRRGQEARLRCSPMKGHSHVYWYRQLPEEGLKFMVYLQKENIIDESGMPKERFSAEFPKEGPSILRIQQVVRGDSAAYFCASSPRDRGSGANVLFFGSGTQLSVL.